The clone carrying this T cell receptor beta chain has only a few counts. Its matching antigen is unknown. Most tumor samples had approximately 5 ug input DNA in two replicates. Only in-frame clones appear in the TCRdb table, and some are missing; sequencing was by immunoSEQ multiplex PCR. The table lists 6,500 to 8,500 clones, 50% to 75% of them singletons. These data come from a study of neoadjuvant anti-PD-1 for oral cavity cancer. Study in general: Most patients had three to four biweekly doses of 3 mg/kg nivolumab before resection. Study observations and caveats: Higher pretreatment Treg/Th17 ratios tracked higher pretreatment blood clonality. Each response group had just a few patients in TCR analyses.

V was shortened by 4 bases and J by 2 bases, with 14 bases between the two germline ends. Germline V gene data show CDR1 as LNHDA and CDR2 as SQIVND (reference sequence). The CDR3 contains 15 residues. The chain links TRBV19 to TRBJ2-5, with D perhaps assigned TRBD1 or TRBD2 (5 bases each). The sample in question was tumor tissue, obtained before nivolumab (anti-PD-1) treatment. This receptor was identified in a person between 40 and 85 years old with oral cavity squamous cell carcinoma. The CDR3 here is CASSRTRDVQETQYF. The CDR3 DNA sequence: TGTGCCAGTAGTAGAACCCGGGACGTTCAAGAGACCCAGTACTTC. The full variable domain, completed using reference TRBV19 and TRBJ2-5, is DGGITQSPKYLFRKEGQNVTLSCEQNLNHDAMYWYRQDPGQGLRLIYYSQIVNDFQKGDIAEGYSVSREKKESFPLTVTSAQKNPTAFYLCASSRTRDVQETQYFGPGTRLLVL.